Given below is one TCR beta chain in context. Its antigen has not been determined. Per-nucleotide qualities are absent, and no much larger clonotype sits a single base away. Library preparation employed the immunoSEQ multiplex PCR assay. The immuneACCESS repertoire file appears here via TCRdb, limited to in-frame rearrangements. These files lack a portion of the clones; in checked studies, under half of the deficit traces to unresolved V genes, and the cause of the others is not known. The sample includes 45,000 or so clones, with about 96% observed a single time. The top ten constitute about 0.89% of the sample. The data are from a study of T cell changes during pregnancy in multiple sclerosis (dated by TCRdb to between 2018 and 2021). Looking at the study overall: Changes in the T cell repertoire over the course of pregnancy were examined in this study in women with multiple sclerosis.

The CDR3 holds 13 amino acids from the cysteine to the phenylalanine. The entry retains the CDR3 DNA only, 39 bases that are in frame from base 1. The germline V gene specifies SGDLS as CDR1 and YYNGEE as CDR2. Trimming takes 0 bases from V and 8 bases from J, and the germline ends sit 9 bases apart. Sequenced here: peripheral blood, sampled in the second trimester of pregnancy. This chain joins TRBV9 to TRBJ2-1; the D gene is unclear. This clonotype was sampled from a female donor with multiple sclerosis, enrolled in a pregnancy study. The bases read TGTGCCAGCAGCGTAGGCGAGCGAGATGAGCAGTTCTTC. It translates as CASSVGERDEQFF.